These T cell receptor beta chains were read from a single sample in a study of control samples from healthy donors and cancer patients. TCRdb's table, derived via immunoSEQ multiplex PCR, lists solely in-frame clones and lacks some. The table shows roughly 120,000 clones, with roughly nine tenths occurring only once. Sample: blood. These receptors all come from a woman aged 18-35 years in good health. The CDR3 runs from the conserved cysteine through the conserved F or W. A D gene is named only where the DNA matches it firmly. The size field is filled for only some rows; it gives once, few, many or a size class.

CDR3nt	CDR3aa	len	d_gene	j_gene	abundance	v_gene
TGTGCCAGCAGTTTACCCAGTAAATTTATGAACACTGAAGCTTTCTTT	CASSLPSKFMNTEAFF	16	.	TRBJ1-1	.	TRBV28
TGTGCCAGCAGCTTACCAGACCAGGGTCGAGATAATTCACCCCTCCACTTT	CASSLPDQGRDNSPLHF	17	.	TRBJ1-6	.	TRBV28
TGTGCCAGCTCACTTAGCGATAGCAATCAGCCCCAGCATTTT	CASSLSDSNQPQHF	14	.	TRBJ1-5	.	TRBV18
TGCGCCAGCAGTGAGTCGGTGGGGAAGACCTACGAGCAGTACTTC	CASSESVGKTYEQYF	15	.	TRBJ2-7	.	TRBV10-1
TGTGCCAGCATGACCACTGAAGCTTTCTTT	CASMTTEAFF	10	.	TRBJ1-1	.	TRBV28
TGTGCCAGTAGTAGGAAGCGGGAGACATACAATGAGCAGTTCTTC	CASSRKRETYNEQFF	15	TRBD2	TRBJ2-1	once	TRBV19
TGTGCCAGCAGCCTAGGGTCCTCTGGGGCCAACGTCCTGACTTTC	CASSLGSSGANVLTF	15	.	TRBJ2-6	.	TRBV6-5
TGTGCCACCAGTGATTTGATAGGGCCGACAGATACGCAGTATTTT	CATSDLIGPTDTQYF	15	.	TRBJ2-3	.	TRBV24-1
TGTGCCAGCAGTGAACGGGGACAGGGCCAGAAGGATACGCAGTATTTT	CASSERGQGQKDTQYF	16	TRBD1	TRBJ2-3	.	TRBV6-1
TGTGCCAGCATTAAGACGGGGGCATATGGCTACACCTTC	CASIKTGAYGYTF	13	.	TRBJ1-2	.	TRBV6-5
TGTGCCAGCAGCTTAGAGAGGGGGCCTTACACAGATACGCAGTATTTT	CASSLERGPYTDTQYF	16	TRBD1	TRBJ2-3	.	TRBV7-2
TGTGCCAGCAGCCCGCTCGGCAGGGCGACTTCACCCCTCCACTTT	CASSPLGRATSPLHF	15	.	TRBJ1-6	.	TRBV9
TGTGCCAGCAGCTTCAAACAGGGAGGAGACATTCAGTACTTC	CASSFKQGGDIQYF	14	.	TRBJ2-4	.	TRBV5-4
TGCGCCAGCAGCTTGGACAGGGGGGACACTGAAGCTTTCTTT	CASSLDRGDTEAFF	14	TRBD1	TRBJ1-1	.	TRBV5-1
TGTGCCTGGAATCGACCGGGGGCCCAGGGGAACATTCAGTACTTC	CAWNRPGAQGNIQYF	15	.	TRBJ2-4	few	TRBV30
TGTGCCAGCAGTGCCCAACAGGGAAATGAAAAACTGTTTTTT	CASSAQQGNEKLFF	14	.	TRBJ1-4	.	TRBV27
TGTGCCAGCTCACGGCATGTCGGGGCTGGAAACACCATATATTTT	CASSRHVGAGNTIYF	15	.	TRBJ1-3	.	TRBV18
TGTGCCAGCAGCTTAGGGGCGGCCACGTACAATGAGCAGTTCTTC	CASSLGAATYNEQFF	15	.	TRBJ2-1	.	TRBV7-3
TGTGCCAGCGGAACCGGGACACGAACCTACGAGCAGTACTTC	CASGTGTRTYEQYF	14	.	TRBJ2-7	.	TRBV27
TGTGCCAGCAGTTTAAGGCAGGGGGCATCCTATGGCTACACCTTC	CASSLRQGASYGYTF	15	TRBD1	TRBJ1-2	few	TRBV27
TGTGCCAGCAGCAGGGGGGGGGCGTTCTCCTACGAGCAGTACTTC	CASSRGGAFSYEQYF	15	.	TRBJ2-7	.	TRBV7-2
TGTGCCAGCAGCTTAAGGCTGCTAGCTGGGCAAGAGACCCAGTACTTC	CASSLRLLAGQETQYF	16	.	TRBJ2-5	.	TRBV7-6
TGCGCCAGCAGCCCTGGGGGCTACGAGCAGTACTTC	CASSPGGYEQYF	12	.	TRBJ2-7	.	TRBV4-1